This T cell receptor beta chain was identified in a study of neoadjuvant nivolumab and ipilimumab in lung cancer. The CDR3 runs to 16 residues. The J segment lost 0 bases and the V segment lost 4 bases, leaving 6 bases of the junction unmatched. Per germline, CDR1 SQVTM and CDR2 ANQGSEA. Sequencing was performed with immunoSEQ multiplex PCR; in TCRdb, only in-frame clones are kept and a portion is missing. The sample lists about 25,000 clones, approximately 78% occurring once. Here the sequenced sample was tumor tissue, taken after neoadjuvant nivolumab, alone or with ipilimumab, at or shortly before surgery. This TCR was sampled from an adult with non-small cell lung cancer. This rearrangement joins TRBV29-1 to TRBJ2-6; 7 nucleotides align to TRBD2. CDR3 loop: CSVVGTTLSGANVLTF. The CDR3 nucleotides read TGCAGCGTTGTGGGGACTACCCTCTCTGGGGCCAACGTCCTGACTTTC.